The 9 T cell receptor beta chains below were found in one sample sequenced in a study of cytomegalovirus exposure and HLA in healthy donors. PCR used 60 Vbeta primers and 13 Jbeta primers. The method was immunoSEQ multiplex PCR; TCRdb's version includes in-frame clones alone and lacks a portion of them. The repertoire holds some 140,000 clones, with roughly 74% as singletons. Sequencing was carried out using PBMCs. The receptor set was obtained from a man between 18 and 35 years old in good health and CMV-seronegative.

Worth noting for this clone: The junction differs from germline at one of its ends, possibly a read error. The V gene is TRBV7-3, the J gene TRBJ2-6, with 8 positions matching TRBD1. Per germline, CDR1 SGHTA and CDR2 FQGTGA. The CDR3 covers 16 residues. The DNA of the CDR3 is TGTGCCAGCAGCTTAGGACAGGGCGGTGGGGCCAACGGCCTGACTTTC. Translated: CASSLGQGGGANGLTF.

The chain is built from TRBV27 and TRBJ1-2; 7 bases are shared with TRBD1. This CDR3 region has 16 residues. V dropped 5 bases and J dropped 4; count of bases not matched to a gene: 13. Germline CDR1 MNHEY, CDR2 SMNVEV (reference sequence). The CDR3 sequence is CASSQIHPRQGYGYTF. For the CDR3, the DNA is TGTGCCAGCAGTCAGATTCACCCAAGACAGGGCTATGGCTACACCTTC.

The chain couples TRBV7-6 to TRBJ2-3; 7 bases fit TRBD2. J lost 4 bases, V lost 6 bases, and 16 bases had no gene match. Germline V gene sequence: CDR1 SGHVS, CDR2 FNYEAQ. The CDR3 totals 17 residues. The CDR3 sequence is CASSHGTILYGADTQYF. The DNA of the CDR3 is TGTGCCAGCAGTCACGGGACTATCCTTTATGGGGCAGATACGCAGTATTTT.

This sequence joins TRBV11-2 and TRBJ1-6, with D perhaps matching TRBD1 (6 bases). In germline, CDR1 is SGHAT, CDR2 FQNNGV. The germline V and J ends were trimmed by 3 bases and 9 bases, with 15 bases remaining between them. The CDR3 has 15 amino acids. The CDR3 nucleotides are TGTGCCAGCAGCTTCGGGCAGGGGTTTGGTTCACCCCTCCACTTT. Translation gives CASSFGQGFGSPLHF.

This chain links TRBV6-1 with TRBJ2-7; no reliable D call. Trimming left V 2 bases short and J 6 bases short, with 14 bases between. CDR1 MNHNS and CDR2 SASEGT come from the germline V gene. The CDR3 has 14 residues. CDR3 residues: CASSEISEGGEQYV. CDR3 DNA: TGTGCCAGCAGTGAAATTAGTGAAGGCGGCGAGCAGTACGTC.

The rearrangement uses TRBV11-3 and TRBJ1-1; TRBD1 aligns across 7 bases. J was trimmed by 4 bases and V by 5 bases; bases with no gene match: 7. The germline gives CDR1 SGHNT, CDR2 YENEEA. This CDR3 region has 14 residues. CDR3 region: CASSPRDSATEAFF. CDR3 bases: TGTGCCAGCAGCCCCCGGGACAGTGCCACTGAAGCTTTCTTT.

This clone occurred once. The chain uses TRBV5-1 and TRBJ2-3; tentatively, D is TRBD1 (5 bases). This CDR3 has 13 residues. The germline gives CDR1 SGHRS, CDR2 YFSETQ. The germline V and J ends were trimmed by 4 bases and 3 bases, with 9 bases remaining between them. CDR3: CASSTRQTDTQYF. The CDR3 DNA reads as TGCGCCAGCAGCACCAGACAGACAGATACGCAGTATTTT.

This CDR3 is CASSLNSGGTGEQFF. The CDR3 DNA reads TGTGCCAGCAGCTTAAATAGCGGGGGTACGGGTGAGCAGTTCTTC. This chain joins TRBV11-2 and TRBJ2-1, with TRBD2 matching over 9 bases. This CDR3 contains 15 residues. Looked up from germline, CDR1 is SGHAT and CDR2 is FQNNGV. The trim removed 2 bases at V and 9 bases at J, leaving 8 bases unmatched.

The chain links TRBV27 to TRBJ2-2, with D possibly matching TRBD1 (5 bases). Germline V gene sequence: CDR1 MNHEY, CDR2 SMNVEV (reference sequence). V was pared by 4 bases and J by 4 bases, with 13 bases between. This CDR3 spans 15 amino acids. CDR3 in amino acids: CASSSPSTATGELFF. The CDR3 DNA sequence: TGTGCCAGCAGTTCCCCCTCGACAGCCACCGGGGAGCTGTTTTTT.